This T cell receptor beta chain was sequenced during a study of blood T cell repertoires in COVID-19. Study information: Samples of COVID-19 (acute and convalescent) were obtained from the United States, Italy and Spain.

The method was immunoSEQ multiplex PCR; TCRdb's version includes in-frame clones alone and lacks a portion of them. The sample includes about 260,000 clones, around 86% of them seen just once. Germline V gene lookup returns CDR1 MRHNA and CDR2 SNTAGT. V trimming: 4 bases; J trimming: 4 bases; junction bases outside the gene matches: 8. CDR3 length equals 15 residues. The sequenced material came from peripheral blood. The sequence came from a man between 40 and 49 years old who had recovered from COVID-19. This chain connects TRBV6-4 to TRBJ1-2, with TRBD1 identical over 8 bases. The CDR3 nucleotides read TGTGCCAGCAGTGCTACCGGGGACAGGTTCTATGGCTACACCTTC. Translating gives CASSATGDRFYGYTF.